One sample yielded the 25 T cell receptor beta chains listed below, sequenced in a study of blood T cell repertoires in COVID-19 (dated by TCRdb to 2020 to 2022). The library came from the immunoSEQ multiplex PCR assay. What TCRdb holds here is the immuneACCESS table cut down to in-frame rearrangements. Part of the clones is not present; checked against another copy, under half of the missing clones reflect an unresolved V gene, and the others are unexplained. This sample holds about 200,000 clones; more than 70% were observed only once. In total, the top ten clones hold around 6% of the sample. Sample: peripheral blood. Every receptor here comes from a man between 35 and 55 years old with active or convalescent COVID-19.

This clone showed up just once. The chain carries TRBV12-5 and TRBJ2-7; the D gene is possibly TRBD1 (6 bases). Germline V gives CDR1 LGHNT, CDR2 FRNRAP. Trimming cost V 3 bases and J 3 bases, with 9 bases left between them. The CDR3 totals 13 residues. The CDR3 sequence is CASGLGGYYEQYF. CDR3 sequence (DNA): TGTGCTAGTGGTTTAGGGGGATACTACGAGCAGTACTTC.

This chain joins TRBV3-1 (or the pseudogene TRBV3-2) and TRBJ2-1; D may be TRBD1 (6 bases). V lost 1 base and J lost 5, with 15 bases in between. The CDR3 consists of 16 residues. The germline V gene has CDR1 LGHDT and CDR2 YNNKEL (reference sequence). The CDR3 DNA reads TGTGCCAGCAGCCAAGCCAAGGCTAGGGGGAACAATGAGCAGTTCTTC. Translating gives CASSQAKARGNNEQFF.

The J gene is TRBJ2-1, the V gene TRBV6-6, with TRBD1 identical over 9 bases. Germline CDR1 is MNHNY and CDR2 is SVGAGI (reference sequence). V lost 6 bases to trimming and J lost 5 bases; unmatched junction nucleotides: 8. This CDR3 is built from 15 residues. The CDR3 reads CASRHTGGPDNEQFF. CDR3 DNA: TGTGCCAGCAGACACACAGGGGGCCCTGACAATGAGCAGTTCTTC.

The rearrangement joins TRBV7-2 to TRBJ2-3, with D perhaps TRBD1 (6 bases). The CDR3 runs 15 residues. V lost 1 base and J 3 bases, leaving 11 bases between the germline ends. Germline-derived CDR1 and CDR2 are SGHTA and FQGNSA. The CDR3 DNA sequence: TGTGCCAGCAGCTTAGTAGGACAGATTACAGATACGCAGTATTTT. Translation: CASSLVGQITDTQYF.

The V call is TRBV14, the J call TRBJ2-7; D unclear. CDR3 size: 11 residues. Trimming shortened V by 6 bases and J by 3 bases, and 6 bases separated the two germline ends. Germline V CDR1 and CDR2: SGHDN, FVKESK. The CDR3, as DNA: TGTGCCAGCAGTAACAACTACGAGCAGTACTTC. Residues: CASSNNYEQYF.

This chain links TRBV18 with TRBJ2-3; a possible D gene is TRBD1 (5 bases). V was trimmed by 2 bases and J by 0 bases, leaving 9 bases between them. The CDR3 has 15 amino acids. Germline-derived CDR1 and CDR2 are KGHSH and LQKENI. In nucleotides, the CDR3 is TGTGCCAGCTCACCAAGGGGTGGGAGCACAGATACGCAGTATTTT. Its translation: CASSPRGGSTDTQYF.

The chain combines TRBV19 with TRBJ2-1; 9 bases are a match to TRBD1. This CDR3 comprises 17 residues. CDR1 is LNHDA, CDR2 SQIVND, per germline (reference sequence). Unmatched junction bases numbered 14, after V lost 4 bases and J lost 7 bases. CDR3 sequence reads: CASSTPGQGRTRNEQFF. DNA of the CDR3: TGTGCCAGTAGTACACCGGGACAGGGACGGACGAGAAATGAGCAGTTCTTC.

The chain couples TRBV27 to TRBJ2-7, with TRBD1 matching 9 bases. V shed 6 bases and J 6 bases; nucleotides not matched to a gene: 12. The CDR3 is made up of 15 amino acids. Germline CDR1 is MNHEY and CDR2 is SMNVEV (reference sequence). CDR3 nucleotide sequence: TGTGCCAGCAGCCTGATCGGGACAGGGCTCCCCGAGCAGTACTTC. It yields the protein CASSLIGTGLPEQYF.

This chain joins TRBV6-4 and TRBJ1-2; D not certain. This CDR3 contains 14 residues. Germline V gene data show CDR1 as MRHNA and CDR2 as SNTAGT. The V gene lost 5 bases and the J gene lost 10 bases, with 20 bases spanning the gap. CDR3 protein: CASSPILGGGLYTF. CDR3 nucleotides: TGTGCCAGCAGTCCTATTTTAGGTGGCGGTCTCTACACCTTC.

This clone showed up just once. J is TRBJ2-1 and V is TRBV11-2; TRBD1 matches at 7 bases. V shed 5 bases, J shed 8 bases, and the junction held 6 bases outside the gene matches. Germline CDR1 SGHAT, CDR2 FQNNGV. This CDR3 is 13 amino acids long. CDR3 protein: CASSIQGLHEQFF. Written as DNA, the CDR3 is TGTGCCAGCAGCATACAGGGGTTGCATGAGCAGTTCTTC.

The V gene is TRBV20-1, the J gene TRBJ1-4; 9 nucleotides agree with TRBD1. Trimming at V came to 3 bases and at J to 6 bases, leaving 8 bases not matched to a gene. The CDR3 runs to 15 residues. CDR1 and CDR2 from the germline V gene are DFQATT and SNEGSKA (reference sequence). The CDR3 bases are TGCAGTGCTAGTAAACAGGGGGCAGGGTATGAAAAACTGTTTTTT. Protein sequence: CSASKQGAGYEKLFF.

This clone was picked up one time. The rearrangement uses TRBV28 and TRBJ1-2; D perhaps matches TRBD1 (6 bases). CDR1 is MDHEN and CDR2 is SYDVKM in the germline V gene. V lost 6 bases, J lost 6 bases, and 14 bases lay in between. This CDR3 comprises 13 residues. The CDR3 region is CASSRGFIDGYTF. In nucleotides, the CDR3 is TGTGCCAGCAGCAGGGGTTTTATTGATGGCTACACCTTC.

The CDR3 protein is CASSEWGRGYTF. As DNA, the CDR3 is TGTGCCAGCAGTGAATGGGGGCGCGGCTACACCTTC. This chain links TRBV6-1 with TRBJ1-2, with D tentatively TRBD1 (6 bases). Germline V gene lookup returns CDR1 MNHNS and CDR2 SASEGT. This CDR3 contains 12 residues. V was pared by 2 bases and J by 8 bases, with 9 bases between.

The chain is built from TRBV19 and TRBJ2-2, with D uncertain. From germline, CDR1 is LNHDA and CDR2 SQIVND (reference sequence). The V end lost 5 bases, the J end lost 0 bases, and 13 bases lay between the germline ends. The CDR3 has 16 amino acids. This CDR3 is CASSLRQITNTGELFF. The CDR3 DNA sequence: TGTGCCAGTAGTTTACGACAAATTACGAACACCGGGGAGCTGTTTTTT. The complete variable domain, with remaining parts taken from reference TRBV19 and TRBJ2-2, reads DGGITQSPKYLFRKEGQNVTLSCEQNLNHDAMYWYRQDPGQGLRLIYYSQIVNDFQKGDIAEGYSVSREKKESFPLTVTSAQKNPTAFYLCASSLRQITNTGELFFGEGSRLTVL.

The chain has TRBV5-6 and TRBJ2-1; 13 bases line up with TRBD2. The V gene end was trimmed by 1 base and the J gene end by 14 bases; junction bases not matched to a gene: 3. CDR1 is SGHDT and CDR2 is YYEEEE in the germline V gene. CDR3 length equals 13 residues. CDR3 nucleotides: TGTGCCAGCAGCTTGACCGGGACTAGCGGGAAGTTCTTC. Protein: CASSLTGTSGKFF.

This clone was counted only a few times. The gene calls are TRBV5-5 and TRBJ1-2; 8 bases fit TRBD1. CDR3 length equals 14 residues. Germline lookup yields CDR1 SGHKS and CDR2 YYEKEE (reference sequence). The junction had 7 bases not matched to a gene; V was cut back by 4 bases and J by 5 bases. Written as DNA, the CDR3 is TGTGCCAGCAGCCCTGACACAGGGGGATATGGCTACACCTTC. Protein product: CASSPDTGGYGYTF.

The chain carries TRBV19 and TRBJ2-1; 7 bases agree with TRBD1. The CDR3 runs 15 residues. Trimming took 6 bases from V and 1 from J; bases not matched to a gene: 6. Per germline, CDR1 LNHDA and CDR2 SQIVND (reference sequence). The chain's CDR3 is CASSYGQASYNEQFF. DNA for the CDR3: TGTGCCAGTAGCTACGGACAGGCTTCCTACAATGAGCAGTTCTTC. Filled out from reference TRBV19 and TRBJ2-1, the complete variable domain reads DGGITQSPKYLFRKEGQNVTLSCEQNLNHDAMYWYRQDPGQGLRLIYYSQIVNDFQKGDIAEGYSVSREKKESFPLTVTSAQKNPTAFYLCASSYGQASYNEQFFGPGTRLTVL.

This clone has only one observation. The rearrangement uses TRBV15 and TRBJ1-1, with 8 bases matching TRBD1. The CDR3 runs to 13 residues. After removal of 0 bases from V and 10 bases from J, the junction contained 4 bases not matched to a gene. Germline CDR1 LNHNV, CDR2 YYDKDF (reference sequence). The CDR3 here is CATSRDRQGIAFF. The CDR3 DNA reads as TGTGCCACCAGCAGAGACCGACAGGGGATAGCTTTCTTT.

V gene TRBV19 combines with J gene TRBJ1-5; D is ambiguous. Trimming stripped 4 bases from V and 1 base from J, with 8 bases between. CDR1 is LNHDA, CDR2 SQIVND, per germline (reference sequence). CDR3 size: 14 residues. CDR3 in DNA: TGTGCCAGTAGTAGGGCCGAAAGCAATCAGCCCCAGCATTTT. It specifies CASSRAESNQPQHF.

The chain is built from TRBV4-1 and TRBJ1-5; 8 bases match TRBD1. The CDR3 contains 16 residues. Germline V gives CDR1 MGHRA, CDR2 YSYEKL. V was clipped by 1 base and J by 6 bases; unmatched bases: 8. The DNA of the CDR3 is TGCGCCAGCAGCCAAGTGGCTGGACAGGGCCCTCAGCCCCAGCATTTT. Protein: CASSQVAGQGPQPQHF.

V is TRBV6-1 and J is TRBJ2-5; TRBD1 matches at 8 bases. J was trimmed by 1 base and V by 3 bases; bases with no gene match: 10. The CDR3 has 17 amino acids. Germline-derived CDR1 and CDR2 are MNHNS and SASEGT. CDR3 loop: CASSEALRTGPQETQYF. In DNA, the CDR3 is TGTGCCAGCAGTGAGGCACTCCGGACAGGGCCCCAAGAGACCCAGTACTTC.

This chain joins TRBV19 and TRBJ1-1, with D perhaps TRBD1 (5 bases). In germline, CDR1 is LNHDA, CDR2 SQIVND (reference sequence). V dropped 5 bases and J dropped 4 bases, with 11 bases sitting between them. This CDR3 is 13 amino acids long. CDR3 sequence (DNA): TGTGCCAGTAGTGACCCGGGGGGCACTGAAGCTTTCTTT. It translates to CASSDPGGTEAFF.

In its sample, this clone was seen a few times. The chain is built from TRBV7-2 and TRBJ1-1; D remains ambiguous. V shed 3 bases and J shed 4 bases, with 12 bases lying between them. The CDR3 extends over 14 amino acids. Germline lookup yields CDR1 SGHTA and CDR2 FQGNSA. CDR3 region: CASSLRRELTEAFF. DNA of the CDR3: TGTGCCAGCAGCTTGCGAAGGGAGCTCACTGAAGCTTTCTTT.

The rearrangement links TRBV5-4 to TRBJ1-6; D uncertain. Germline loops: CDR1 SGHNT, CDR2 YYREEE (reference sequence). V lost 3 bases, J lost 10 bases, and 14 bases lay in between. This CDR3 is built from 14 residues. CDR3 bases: TGTGCCAGCAGCTCCCAGGTTAATCAATCACCCCTCCACTTT. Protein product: CASSSQVNQSPLHF.

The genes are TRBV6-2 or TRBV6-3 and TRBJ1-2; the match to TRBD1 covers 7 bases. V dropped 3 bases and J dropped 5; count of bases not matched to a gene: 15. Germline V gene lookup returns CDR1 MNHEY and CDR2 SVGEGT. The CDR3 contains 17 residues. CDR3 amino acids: CASSYPNPGTDIYGYTF. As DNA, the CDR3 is TGTGCCAGCAGTTATCCGAACCCTGGGACAGACATTTATGGCTACACCTTC.